This T cell receptor (beta chain) came from a study of response to subunit inactivated influenza vaccine. TCRdb re-called the RT-PCR reads with MiXCR, one entry per CDR3 protein. The table has about 700,000 distinct CDR3 sequences, 15% to 18% seen once; the top ten hold approximately 10%. Sequenced material: PBMCs from blood, taken roughly 12 days after vaccination. The TCR comes from a middle-aged man who received an inactivated influenza vaccine.

The CDR3 is CASSSAPGKDDEKLFF. CDR3 bases: TGTGCCAGCAGCTCCGCCCCGGGGAAGGATGATGAAAAACTGTTTTTT. The rearrangement joins TRBV5-6 to TRBJ1-4; unclear D gene. Germline CDR1 reads SGHDT; CDR2 reads YYEEEE. The CDR3 has 16 amino acids. V lost 3 bases, J lost 6 bases, and 18 bases lay in between.